The 5 T cell receptor beta chains below come from one sample, sequenced in a study of CD8+ T cells in alopecia areata. Treatment indicated: oral pan-JAK inhibitor, 5-10 mg twice daily. Sequencing used cDNA as its template, made by extracting RNA and reverse transcribing it. Produced via immunoSEQ multiplex PCR; TCRdb's table is partial and in-frame only. The sample carries roughly 190,000 clones, around 56% recorded once. The sample here was CD4+ T cells sorted from blood, taken at week 4, from a patient treated with tofacitinib. Source of these receptors: a human donor with alopecia areata.

The table lists this clone with a few counts. CDR3 DNA: TGTGCCAGCCGTGATGGAAACACCATATATTTT. The encoded protein is CASRDGNTIYF. The rearrangement uses TRBV6-5 and TRBJ1-3; D is uncertain. Germline-derived CDR1 and CDR2 are MNHEY and SVGAGI. Trimming shortened V by 8 bases and J by 3 bases, and 5 bases separated the two germline ends. CDR3 length equals 11 residues.

Here the CDR3 reads CASSEGGLTYEQYF. The CDR3 bases are TGCGCCAGCAGCGAGGGGGGGTTAACCTACGAGCAGTACTTC. The chain uses TRBV5-1 and TRBJ2-7; D may be TRBD2 (7 bases). The CDR3 runs to 14 residues. Looked up from germline, CDR1 is SGHRS and CDR2 is YFSETQ. V lost 4 bases, J lost 2 bases, and 13 bases lay in between.

This clone was seen a few times. The chain recombines TRBV29-1 with TRBJ1-2, with 8 bases aligning to TRBD1. The junction had 11 bases not matched to a gene; V was cut back by 6 bases and J by 8 bases. Looked up from germline, CDR1 is SQVTM and CDR2 is ANQGSEA. The CDR3 extends over 13 amino acids. The CDR3 nucleotides read TGCAGCGTCGGAACCCAGGGGGCGCGCGGCTACACCTTC. Residues: CSVGTQGARGYTF.

The rearrangement links TRBV30 to TRBJ2-1; 10 bases fit TRBD2. This CDR3 region has 14 residues. The junction had 11 bases not matched to a gene; V was cut back by 3 bases and J by 12 bases. From germline, CDR1 is GTSNPN and CDR2 SVGIG (reference sequence). The CDR3 here is CAWSEVVAGGRQFF. The CDR3 nucleotides are TGTGCCTGGAGCGAGGTAGTAGCGGGGGGCCGGCAGTTCTTC.

The J gene is TRBJ2-4, the V gene TRBV7-9; D unresolved. Germline CDR1 and CDR2: SEHNR and FQNEAQ (reference sequence). V was trimmed by 5 bases and J by 0 bases, leaving 11 bases between them. This CDR3 is 15 amino acids long. The CDR3 spells CASSTNLLAKNIQYF. The CDR3 nucleotides are TGTGCCAGCAGCACGAATTTACTAGCCAAAAACATTCAGTACTTC.